A selection of T cell receptor beta chains follows, all from one sample in a study of shared clonotypes between healthy human individuals. Profiled with immunoSEQ multiplex PCR; TCRdb holds only in-frame clones, not every one. The sample has about 2.4 million clones, approximately 94% seen once. The sequencing sample was made of naive CD4+ T cells sorted from blood. The receptors here all came from a man between 18 and 29 years old in good health. CDR3s include the opening cysteine and the closing phenylalanine or tryptophan. A D gene is named only where the DNA matches it firmly. Part of the rows lack a size; the others show once, few, many or a class for expanded clones.

size	V	J	D	CDR3	DNA
once	TRBV11-2	TRBJ2-3	TRBD2	CASSLRGTSGSTDTQYF	TGTGCCAGCAGCTTACGGGGGACTAGCGGGAGTACAGATACGCAGTATTTT
NA	TRBV2	TRBJ1-1	NA	CASSEDRGWSTEAFF	TGTGCCAGCAGTGAAGACCGGGGGTGGTCCACTGAAGCTTTCTTT
NA	TRBV19	TRBJ1-2	NA	CASRRESSGSANYGYTF	TGTGCCAGCCGTCGAGAATCCTCAGGGTCCGCTAACTATGGCTACACCTTC
NA	TRBV19	TRBJ2-1	TRBD2	CASTSYSLAGVYNEQFF	TGTGCCAGTACCTCATATAGCCTAGCGGGAGTATACAATGAGCAGTTCTTC
NA	TRBV28	TRBJ2-7	NA	CASSLKGKEQYF	TGTGCCAGCAGTTTAAAGGGGAAGGAGCAGTACTTC
NA	TRBV7-2	TRBJ2-1	NA	CASSLVGNGHNEQFF	TGTGCCAGCAGCTTAGTCGGGAACGGACACAATGAGCAGTTCTTC
NA	TRBV9	TRBJ2-7	NA	CARSKWGGTAYYEQYF	TGTGCCAGATCGAAATGGGGTGGGACCGCCTACTACGAGCAGTACTTC
NA	TRBV28	TRBJ1-2	NA	CASSPRAPSLYGYTF	TGTGCCAGCAGTCCCCGGGCACCATCTCTATATGGCTACACCTTC
NA	TRBV5-6	TRBJ1-3	NA	CASSFRQPGNTIYF	TGTGCCAGCAGCTTTCGGCAACCTGGAAACACCATATATTTT
NA	TRBV9	TRBJ2-3	NA	CASSVGASTLTDTQYF	TGTGCCAGCAGCGTAGGGGCTTCGACCCTCACAGATACGCAGTATTTT
NA	TRBV28	TRBJ2-5	NA	CASSPGDRQETQYF	TGTGCCAGCTCGCCCGGGGACCGTCAAGAGACCCAGTACTTC
few	TRBV2	TRBJ1-2	NA	CASSPVEGYTF	TGTGCCAGCAGTCCCGTCGAGGGCTACACCTTC
NA	TRBV19	TRBJ2-7	NA	CASSIVPAVGEQYF	TGTGCCAGTAGTATAGTGCCTGCGGTGGGAGAGCAGTACTTC
once	TRBV4-1	TRBJ2-7	TRBD1	CASSQALGTGALLPHEQYF	TGCGCCAGCAGCCAAGCCCTCGGGACAGGGGCCCTGCTCCCCCACGAGCAGTACTTC